Below, 22 T cell receptor beta chains from the same sample are listed, as sequenced in a study of cytomegalovirus exposure and HLA in healthy donors. It was with 60 Vbeta and 13 Jbeta primers that the PCR ran. Sequencing was performed with immunoSEQ multiplex PCR; in TCRdb, only in-frame clones are kept and a portion is missing. The table includes around 140,000 clones, approximately 84% detected once. The sample consisted of PBMCs. These receptors came from a woman aged 55-75 years in good health and CMV-seropositive.

V is TRBV9 and J is TRBJ1-1, with D unclear. V lost 0 bases to trimming and J lost 1 base, with 10 bases between them. The CDR3 is made up of 15 amino acids. Per germline, CDR1 SGDLS and CDR2 YYNGEE. The CDR3 sequence is CASSVAANRNTEAFF. The CDR3 bases are TGTGCCAGCAGCGTAGCCGCGAACAGGAACACTGAAGCTTTCTTT.

This chain joins TRBV28 and TRBJ2-7; D might be TRBD1 (5 bases). Trimming pared 2 bases from V and 2 bases from J, leaving 16 bases between. Looked up from germline, CDR1 is MDHEN and CDR2 is SYDVKM. The CDR3 totals 16 residues. The CDR3 sequence: CASSLNGGARAYEQYF. The CDR3 DNA reads as TGTGCCAGCAGTTTAAACGGTGGTGCCAGGGCCTACGAGCAGTACTTC. Based on the CDR3 plus reference TRBV28 and TRBJ2-7, the full variable domain is DVKVTQSSRYLVKRTGEKVFLECVQDMDHENMFWYRQDPGLGLRLIYFSYDVKMKEKGDIPEGYSVSREKKERFSLILESASTNQTSMYLCASSLNGGARAYEQYFGPGTRLTVT.

The J gene is TRBJ1-2, the V gene TRBV19; 9 bases agree with TRBD1. CDR1 and CDR2 (germline): LNHDA, SQIVND (reference sequence). This CDR3 has 15 amino acids. J lost 3 bases, V lost 5 bases, and 7 bases had no gene match. The CDR3 protein is CASSPQGTGHYGYTF. CDR3 nucleotide sequence: TGTGCCAGTAGTCCCCAGGGGACAGGGCACTATGGCTACACCTTC.

The genes are TRBV19 and TRBJ2-1, with TRBD2 matching 10 bases. The germline CDR1 and CDR2 sequences are LNHDA and SQIVND (reference sequence). The CDR3 consists of 16 residues. J was trimmed by 3 bases and V by 0 bases; bases with no gene match: 2. CDR3 sequence reads: CASSIDTSGIYNEQFF. CDR3 nucleotides: TGTGCCAGTAGTATAGATACTAGCGGGATCTACAATGAGCAGTTCTTC.

The rearrangement uses TRBV28 and TRBJ1-5; the D gene is possibly TRBD1 (5 bases). This CDR3 comprises 15 residues. Per the germline V gene, CDR1 is MDHEN and CDR2 is SYDVKM. Trimming removed 4 bases at V and 7 bases at J, with 17 bases between. This CDR3 is CASSYEAGDRQPQHF. CDR3 bases: TGTGCCAGCAGTTATGAAGCGGGGGATCGACAGCCCCAGCATTTT.

As to this clone: This sample also contains other DNA sequences that code for the same CDR3. This sequence joins TRBV2 and TRBJ2-7, with a tentative D call TRBD2 (5 bases). Trimming shortened V by 4 bases and J by 2 bases, and 6 bases separated the two germline ends. Germline CDR1 SNHLY, CDR2 FYNNEI. CDR3 length equals 12 residues. CDR3 DNA sequence: TGTGCCAGCAGTGCTAGCCCCTACGAGCAGTACTTC. Protein product: CASSASPYEQYF.

The chain links TRBV30 to TRBJ2-7; tentatively, D is TRBD2 (6 bases). The ends were cut back, 3 bases at V and 3 bases at J, with 21 bases in the middle. From germline, CDR1 is GTSNPN and CDR2 SVGIG (reference sequence). This CDR3 region has 16 residues. In DNA form, the CDR3 reads TGTGCCTGGAGGGGACGAACCGGGACTTCAGTCTACGAGCAGTACTTC. Its translation: CAWRGRTGTSVYEQYF.

V and J are TRBV7-3 and TRBJ1-5; no firm D call. Germline V gene lookup returns CDR1 SGHTA and CDR2 FQGTGA. The CDR3 consists of 13 residues. V was shortened by 2 bases and J by 5 bases, with 7 bases between the two germline ends. CDR3 in amino acids: CASSLGRDQPQHF. CDR3 nucleotides: TGTGCCAGCAGCTTAGGGAGGGATCAGCCCCAGCATTTT.

The chain carries TRBV5-4 and TRBJ2-6; TRBD1 aligns across 8 bases. The germline CDR1 and CDR2 sequences are SGHNT and YYREEE (reference sequence). The junction had 5 bases not matched to a gene; V was cut back by 3 bases and J by 6 bases. The CDR3 sequence is 15 residues long. The CDR3 spells CASSSQGASANVLTF. For the CDR3, the DNA is TGTGCCAGCAGCTCGCAGGGGGCATCGGCCAACGTCCTGACTTTC.

The chain uses TRBV15 and TRBJ1-2; D might be TRBD1 (5 bases). The CDR3 has 12 residues. The germline V gene has CDR1 LNHNV and CDR2 YYDKDF (reference sequence). Trimming shortened V by 7 bases and J by 4 bases, and 10 bases separated the two germline ends. CDR3 sequence (DNA): TGTGCCACCATGACAGACAGCTATGGCTACACCTTC. Translation: CATMTDSYGYTF.

This clone occurred a few times. This rearrangement joins TRBV6-1 to TRBJ2-7; TRBD2 matches 12 bases. The germline gives CDR1 MNHNS, CDR2 SASEGT. V was pared by 6 bases and J by 6 bases, with 3 bases of the junction left unmatched. The CDR3 length is 13 residues. The CDR3 DNA is TGTGCCAGCAGGGGACTAGCGGGTCCCGAGCAGTACTTC. It encodes CASRGLAGPEQYF.

The CDR3 nucleotides are TGTGCCAGCAGCCACCGGGACAGGCCCTACGAGCAGTACTTC. This sequence encodes CASSHRDRPYEQYF. This chain connects TRBV27 to TRBJ2-7; 8 bases match TRBD1. CDR3 length: 14 residues. The germline V gene has CDR1 MNHEY and CDR2 SMNVEV (reference sequence). J gave up 2 bases and V 6 bases, and 6 bases lay outside the gene matches.

The J gene is TRBJ2-7, the V gene TRBV28; D is possibly TRBD2 (7 bases). CDR1 and CDR2 (germline): MDHEN, SYDVKM. CDR3 size: 14 residues. V lost 6 bases, J lost 0 bases, and 12 bases lay in between. CDR3 in amino acids: CASSPGGHSYEQYF. The DNA for the CDR3 is TGTGCCAGCAGCCCGGGGGGCCACTCCTACGAGCAGTACTTC.

This chain links TRBV5-8 with TRBJ2-5; 7 bases agree with TRBD1. J gave up 4 bases and V 3 bases, and 3 bases lay outside the gene matches. This CDR3 contains 13 residues. Germline values: CDR1 SGHTS, CDR2 YDEGEE. The CDR3 is CASSYTGAETQYF. Here the CDR3 DNA reads TGTGCCAGCAGCTATACAGGGGCAGAGACCCAGTACTTC.

This chain uses TRBV7-2 with TRBJ1-1, with D possibly being TRBD1 (6 bases). Trimming removed 6 bases at V and 1 base at J, with 12 bases between. The CDR3 has 14 amino acids. CDR1 SGHTA and CDR2 FQGNSA come from the germline V gene. The CDR3 is CASRTGHRNTEAFF. The DNA for the CDR3 is TGTGCCAGCAGGACGGGACACAGGAACACTGAAGCTTTCTTT. Looking up the rest from reference TRBV7-2 and TRBJ1-1 gives the full variable domain: GAGVSQSPSNKVTEKGKDVELRCDPISGHTALYWYRQSLGQGLEFLIYFQGNSAPDKSGLPSDRFSAERTGGSVSTLTIQRTQQEDSAVYLCASRTGHRNTEAFFGQGTRLTVV.

This rearrangement joins TRBV2 to TRBJ2-1, with D possibly matching TRBD1 (6 bases). The length of the CDR3 is 16 residues. From germline, CDR1 is SNHLY and CDR2 FYNNEI. Trimming took 7 bases from V and 6 from J, leaving 22 bases between them. CDR3 coding DNA: TGTGCCAGCACCAGACCGACAGGTTCCCCCTCCAATGAGCAGTTCTTC. Translation gives CASTRPTGSPSNEQFF.

The V gene is TRBV15, the J gene TRBJ1-5, with 9 bases aligning to TRBD1. The CDR3 is made up of 15 amino acids. V lost 5 bases, J lost 4 bases, and 6 bases stayed unmatched. CDR1 is LNHNV and CDR2 is YYDKDF in the germline V gene (reference sequence). The CDR3 loop reads CATSWGTGINQPQHF. The DNA of the CDR3 is TGTGCCACCAGCTGGGGGACAGGGATTAATCAGCCCCAGCATTTT.

This chain links TRBV5-1 with TRBJ1-5; TRBD1 is a possible D gene (6 bases). The CDR3 has 14 amino acids. V lost 0 bases and J 6 bases, leaving 10 bases between the germline ends. The germline V gene encodes CDR1 SGHRS and CDR2 YFSETQ. CDR3 sequence reads: CASSLGQDTQPQHF. The CDR3 nucleotides are TGCGCCAGCAGCTTGGGACAGGATACTCAGCCCCAGCATTTT.

This rearrangement joins TRBV5-6 to TRBJ2-7; D remains unclear. Trimming cost V 0 bases and J 4 bases, with 14 bases left between them. The CDR3 extends over 15 amino acids. Germline V gene lookup returns CDR1 SGHDT and CDR2 YYEEEE. The CDR3 reads CASSLGGRTPYEQYF. CDR3 nucleotide sequence: TGTGCCAGCAGCTTGGGCGGCAGAACTCCGTACGAGCAGTACTTC.

This chain links TRBV7-9 with TRBJ2-1; 11 bases match TRBD1. V lost 4 bases and J lost 6; bases outside the gene matches: 2. The CDR3 is 14 residues long. CDR1 is SEHNR, CDR2 FQNEAQ, per germline (reference sequence). CDR3 sequence: CASSWDRGVNEQFF. The CDR3 nucleotides read TGTGCCAGCAGCTGGGACAGGGGGGTCAATGAGCAGTTCTTC.

V and J are TRBV5-1 and TRBJ2-7; 7 bases map to TRBD1. V gave up 4 bases and J gave up 4 bases; unmatched junction bases: 11. CDR3 size: 15 residues. CDR1 is SGHRS, CDR2 YFSETQ, per germline. CDR3 DNA: TGCGCCAGCAGCCTGAGACAGGGATCGATGTACGAGCAGTACTTC. Amino acids: CASSLRQGSMYEQYF.

This chain uses TRBV15 with TRBJ1-2; no reliable D call. Germline V CDR1 and CDR2: LNHNV, YYDKDF (reference sequence). The V end was cut by 4 bases, the J end by 7 bases, with 19 bases between. This CDR3 is built from 15 residues. The CDR3 spells CATSMYWVSRGGYTF. The CDR3 DNA sequence: TGTGCCACCAGCATGTATTGGGTTTCGCGGGGTGGCTACACCTTC.